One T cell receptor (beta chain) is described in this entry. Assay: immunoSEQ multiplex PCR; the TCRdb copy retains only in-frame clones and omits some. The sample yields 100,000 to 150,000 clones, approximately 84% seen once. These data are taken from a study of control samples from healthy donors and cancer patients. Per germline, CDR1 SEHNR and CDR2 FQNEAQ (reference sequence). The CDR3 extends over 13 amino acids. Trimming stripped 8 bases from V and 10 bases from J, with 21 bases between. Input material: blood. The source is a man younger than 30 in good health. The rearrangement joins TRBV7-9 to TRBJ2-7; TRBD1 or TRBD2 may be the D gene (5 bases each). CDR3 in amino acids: CASAKGSVSGQYF. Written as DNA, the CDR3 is TGTGCCAGCGCCAAGGGGAGCGTTTCGGGTCAGTACTTC.